This T cell receptor (beta chain) originates from a study of high-grade serous ovarian cancer treatment subgroups. The data were produced by immunoSEQ multiplex PCR, yet TCRdb's version contains in-frame clones alone and is incomplete. The repertoire includes approximately 30,000 clones, around four fifths of them detected once, and around 2.3% sits in the top ten. The tumor samples were collected prior to definitive surgery or chemotherapy. The CDR3 totals 15 residues. V dropped 3 bases and J dropped 0 bases, with 9 bases sitting between them. The germline gives CDR1 MNHNS, CDR2 SASEGT. Sequencing was performed on tumor tissue. The chain joins TRBV6-1 to TRBJ1-3; D uncertain. The clonotype was recovered from a human donor with high-grade serous ovarian cancer. The CDR3 coding sequence is TGTGCCAGCAGTGATAAGCGGGGCTCTGGAAACACCATATATTTT. This encodes CASSDKRGSGNTIYF.